These T cell receptor beta chains were read from a single sample in a study of T cell clonotyping in hematopoietic cell transplantation. TCRdb keeps only in-frame clones here, not all; method: immunoSEQ multiplex PCR. Of about 29,000 clones in the sample, 80% to 95% were seen once. The material was PBMCs, obtained 100 days after allogeneic stem cell transplant. The receptors shown here come from a female patient aged 45 to 65 who had an allogeneic stem cell transplant from a related donor, so the T cells may come from the graft donor. Some clones in this sample may be carry-over from other donors' samples. CDR3s include the opening cysteine and the closing phenylalanine or tryptophan. Each record gives: D gene, clone size, J gene, V gene, CDR3 protein, CDR3 DNA. D genes are given only for firm matches. The listing skips clone size in some rows; elsewhere it reads once, few, many or a size class.

D gene: TRBD1; clone size: -; J gene: TRBJ2-1; V gene: TRBV9; CDR3 protein: CASSYTGVLGNEQFF; CDR3 DNA: TGTGCCAGCAGTTATACAGGGGTGCTTGGCAATGAGCAGTTCTTC
D gene: -; clone size: -; J gene: TRBJ1-5; V gene: TRBV6-1; CDR3 protein: CASSEARSSRTILSNQPQHF; CDR3 DNA: TGTGCCAGCAGTGAAGCGCGGTCGAGCAGGACCATCCTTAGCAATCAGCCCCAGCATTTT
D gene: -; clone size: -; J gene: TRBJ2-2; V gene: TRBV6-1; CDR3 protein: CASRELGETGELFF; CDR3 DNA: TGTGCCAGCAGGGAGCTTGGTGAAACCGGGGAGCTGTTTTTT
D gene: TRBD1; clone size: -; J gene: TRBJ2-7; V gene: TRBV5-5; CDR3 protein: CASSSDRGIYEQYF; CDR3 DNA: TGTGCCAGCAGCTCCGACAGGGGGATCTACGAGCAGTACTTC
D gene: TRBD1; clone size: -; J gene: TRBJ2-7; V gene: TRBV5-4; CDR3 protein: CASSLGTGSSYEQYF; CDR3 DNA: TGTGCCAGCAGCTTGGGGACAGGGAGTTCCTACGAGCAGTACTTC
D gene: TRBD1; clone size: -; J gene: TRBJ2-7; V gene: TRBV4-1; CDR3 protein: CASSPLGTGAYEQYF; CDR3 DNA: TGCGCCAGCAGCCCCTTAGGGACAGGGGCCTACGAGCAGTACTTC
D gene: TRBD1; clone size: -; J gene: TRBJ1-2; V gene: TRBV27; CDR3 protein: CASTNRGDYGYTF; CDR3 DNA: TGTGCCAGCACCAACAGGGGGGACTATGGCTACACCTTC
D gene: TRBD1; clone size: few; J gene: TRBJ1-1; V gene: TRBV6-5; CDR3 protein: CASRRDRALSTEAFF; CDR3 DNA: TGTGCCAGCAGAAGGGACAGAGCATTATCCACTGAAGCTTTCTTT
D gene: TRBD2; clone size: -; J gene: TRBJ2-7; V gene: TRBV9; CDR3 protein: CASSAAPRGSGGIHEQYF; CDR3 DNA: TGTGCCAGCAGCGCCGCCCCCCGTGGTAGCGGGGGGATACACGAGCAGTACTTC
D gene: -; clone size: -; J gene: TRBJ2-3; V gene: TRBV2; CDR3 protein: CASSVEPAGLDTQYF; CDR3 DNA: TGTGCCAGCAGTGTGGAGCCCGCCGGACTGGATACGCAGTATTTT
D gene: -; clone size: once; J gene: TRBJ1-5; V gene: TRBV2; CDR3 protein: CASRGQTYSNQPQHF; CDR3 DNA: TGTGCCAGCAGAGGACAGACTTATAGCAATCAGCCCCAGCATTTT
D gene: TRBD1; clone size: -; J gene: TRBJ2-2; V gene: TRBV19; CDR3 protein: CATKRQGGNTGELFF; CDR3 DNA: TGTGCCACCAAGCGACAGGGGGGGAACACCGGGGAGCTGTTTTTT
D gene: -; clone size: few; J gene: TRBJ2-7; V gene: TRBV7-2; CDR3 protein: CASREPGGLYEQYF; CDR3 DNA: TGTGCCAGCAGAGAACCGGGGGGCCTCTACGAGCAGTACTTC
D gene: -; clone size: -; J gene: TRBJ1-2; V gene: TRBV2; CDR3 protein: CASSGSDYYGYTF; CDR3 DNA: TGTGCCAGCAGTGGGAGTGATTACTATGGCTACACCTTC
D gene: -; clone size: -; J gene: TRBJ1-4; V gene: TRBV4-3; CDR3 protein: CASSRLMDGGEKLFF; CDR3 DNA: TGCGCCAGCAGCCGCCTGATGGATGGGGGTGAAAAACTGTTTTTT
D gene: TRBD2; clone size: -; J gene: TRBJ2-3; V gene: TRBV30; CDR3 protein: CAWSDYGGGFTDTQYF; CDR3 DNA: TGTGCCTGGAGTGACTACGGGGGGGGATTCACAGATACGCAGTATTTT
D gene: TRBD1; clone size: -; J gene: TRBJ2-7; V gene: TRBV2; CDR3 protein: CASSEGGDSYEQYF; CDR3 DNA: TGTGCCAGCAGTGAAGGAGGGGACAGCTACGAGCAGTACTTC
D gene: -; clone size: -; J gene: TRBJ1-1; V gene: TRBV6-1; CDR3 protein: CASSSNGPREAFF; CDR3 DNA: TGTGCCAGCAGTTCAAACGGGCCCAGAGAAGCTTTCTTT
D gene: -; clone size: -; J gene: TRBJ1-4; V gene: TRBV11-2; CDR3 protein: CASSLATNEKLFF; CDR3 DNA: TGTGCCAGCAGCCTTGCAACTAATGAAAAACTGTTTTTT
D gene: TRBD1; clone size: -; J gene: TRBJ2-7; V gene: TRBV30; CDR3 protein: CAWSGLMGQLSYEQYF; CDR3 DNA: TGTGCCTGGAGTGGCTTAATGGGACAGTTGTCCTACGAGCAGTACTTC
D gene: -; clone size: -; J gene: TRBJ1-1; V gene: TRBV9; CDR3 protein: CASSVSPAFNTEAFF; CDR3 DNA: TGTGCCAGCAGCGTCTCCCCGGCCTTTAACACTGAAGCTTTCTTT
D gene: -; clone size: -; J gene: TRBJ1-2; V gene: TRBV5-5; CDR3 protein: CASSLSRADDGYTF; CDR3 DNA: TGTGCCAGCAGCTTGAGTAGGGCAGATGATGGCTACACCTTC
D gene: -; clone size: -; J gene: TRBJ1-1; V gene: TRBV2; CDR3 protein: CASSSRLTNTEAFF; CDR3 DNA: TGTGCCAGCAGTTCACGCCTGACGAACACTGAAGCTTTCTTT
D gene: -; clone size: -; J gene: TRBJ1-1; V gene: TRBV4-1; CDR3 protein: CASSHYRQGNTEAFF; CDR3 DNA: TGCGCCAGCAGCCATTACAGGCAGGGGAACACTGAAGCTTTCTTT
D gene: -; clone size: -; J gene: TRBJ2-5; V gene: TRBV19; CDR3 protein: CASSIQGKRETQYF; CDR3 DNA: TGTGCCAGTAGTATACAGGGAAAACGAGAGACCCAGTACTTC
D gene: TRBD2; clone size: -; J gene: TRBJ2-3; V gene: TRBV19; CDR3 protein: CASSQRGGVGDTQYF; CDR3 DNA: TGTGCCAGTAGTCAACGCGGGGGGGTTGGGGATACGCAGTATTTT
D gene: -; clone size: -; J gene: TRBJ2-2; V gene: TRBV27; CDR3 protein: CASSPYTGELFF; CDR3 DNA: TGTGCCAGCAGCCCTTACACCGGGGAGCTGTTTTTT
D gene: -; clone size: -; J gene: TRBJ1-2; V gene: TRBV7-9; CDR3 protein: CASSPPLRVYGYTF; CDR3 DNA: TGTGCCAGCAGCCCCCCCCTAAGGGTCTATGGCTACACCTTC
D gene: TRBD1; clone size: -; J gene: TRBJ1-2; V gene: TRBV2; CDR3 protein: CASSLTQGNYGYTF; CDR3 DNA: TGTGCCAGCAGTCTCACACAGGGGAACTATGGCTACACCTTC
D gene: -; clone size: -; J gene: TRBJ1-5; V gene: TRBV6-1; CDR3 protein: CASSGQLPRNQPQHF; CDR3 DNA: TGTGCCAGCAGTGGACAGCTGCCTCGCAATCAGCCCCAGCATTTT
D gene: TRBD2; clone size: -; J gene: TRBJ2-5; V gene: TRBV5-1; CDR3 protein: CASSSGTRQETQYF; CDR3 DNA: TGCGCCAGCAGCTCCGGGACTAGACAAGAGACCCAGTACTTC
D gene: -; clone size: -; J gene: TRBJ1-2; V gene: TRBV30; CDR3 protein: CAERGRAGYGYTF; CDR3 DNA: TGTGCCGAGCGGGGGCGCGCCGGCTATGGCTACACCTTC
D gene: -; clone size: -; J gene: TRBJ1-6; V gene: TRBV7-3; CDR3 protein: CASSSHGSYNSPLHF; CDR3 DNA: TGTGCCAGCAGCTCCCACGGCTCCTATAATTCACCCCTCCACTTT